The present TCR beta chain was sequenced within a study of T cell responses to AZD1222 COVID-19 vaccine. Notes on the study in general: Repertoires were collected only later (after the peak T cell response had occurred). With two AZD1222 doses given, Spike-specific TCR breadth and depth both rose.

As for this clone: The target antigen is unknown. At one end, the junction sequence differs from germline, possibly due to a read error.

Assay used: immunoSEQ multiplex PCR; TCRdb lists only in-frame clones, some missing. The table records 90,000 to 150,000 clones, roughly 90% of them present only once. The CDR3 covers 15 residues. The germline V gene encodes CDR1 MNHNY and CDR2 SVGAGI (reference sequence). The rearrangement uses TRBV6-6 and TRBJ2-3; 11 bases are a match to TRBD1. The clonotype comes from an adult in good health. This material consisted of peripheral blood, taken on day 0 of AZD1222 vaccination. The CDR3 DNA reads as TGTGCCAGCAGCCCTAGGACAGGGGGCACGGATACGCAGTATTTT. This gives the protein CASSPRTGGTDTQYF.